Listed here are 5 T cell receptor beta chains from one sample, sequenced in a study of cytomegalovirus exposure and HLA in healthy donors. Researchers ran the PCR with 60 Vbeta and 13 Jbeta primers. Libraries were prepared by immunoSEQ multiplex PCR; TCRdb keeps only in-frame clonotypes and omits some of them. The top ten hold over 1.5% of the sample, which has fewer than 250,000 clones, around 82% seen once. Sequencing used PBMCs. All receptors derive from a man aged 35-49 years in good health and CMV-seropositive.

This chain connects TRBV7-9 to TRBJ2-1, with 7 bases aligning to TRBD2. V trimming: 6 bases; J trimming: 5 bases; junction bases outside the gene matches: 7. The CDR3 extends over 14 amino acids. The V gene's germline CDR1 is SEHNR and CDR2 FQNEAQ (reference sequence). The CDR3 DNA follows: TGTGCCAGCAGAATCACCGGGACTAACAATGAGCAGTTCTTC. This translates into CASRITGTNNEQFF.

This clone was seen only once. The conserved phenylalanine or tryptophan is not found at the CDR3 terminus, so this likely reflects a read error. The chain has TRBV15 and TRBJ2-6; tentatively, D is TRBD1 (5 bases). The CDR3 runs 13 residues. Germline V gene lookup returns CDR1 LNHNV and CDR2 YYDKDF (reference sequence). CDR3 residues: CATSRAGANGLTL. CDR3 in DNA: TGTGCCACCAGCAGAGCTGGGGCCAACGGCCTGACTCTC.

V and J are TRBV27 and TRBJ1-5; D is unclear. CDR1 and CDR2 from the germline V gene are MNHEY and SMNVEV (reference sequence). With 6 bases removed from V and 2 bases from J, the gap between germline ends came to 14 bases. This CDR3 is 15 amino acids long. CDR3 amino acids: CASRRDVAGNQPQHF. For the CDR3, the DNA is TGTGCCAGCAGACGGGATGTGGCAGGCAATCAGCCCCAGCATTTT.

This chain links TRBV5-1 with TRBJ2-7; tentatively, D is TRBD1 (6 bases). Germline V gene lookup returns CDR1 SGHRS and CDR2 YFSETQ. This CDR3 region has 12 residues. V was pared by 1 base and J by 5 bases, with 7 bases between. CDR3 bases: TGCGCCAGCAGCTTGTACAGGGACGAGCAGTACTTC. This encodes CASSLYRDEQYF.

J is TRBJ1-1 and V is TRBV5-1; D is unclear. This CDR3 is 13 amino acids long. Germline loops: CDR1 SGHRS, CDR2 YFSETQ. V lost 2 bases and J lost 7, with 12 bases in between. This chain's CDR3 is CASSLGVEGEAFF. DNA of the CDR3: TGCGCCAGCAGCTTAGGAGTTGAGGGTGAAGCTTTCTTT.